These 14 T cell receptor beta chains share one sample of origin, sequenced in a study of blood T cell repertoires in COVID-19. TCRdb keeps only in-frame clones here, not all; method: immunoSEQ multiplex PCR. The table lists 250,000 to 300,000 clones, under 90% of them singletons. The source material was PBMCs or T cells enriched from blood (not recorded which). The origin of the receptors is a young man with acute COVID-19.

The chain combines TRBV21-1 with TRBJ2-7; no check of the table's D call, TRBD2, against the DNA was made. TRBV21-1 is designated a pseudogene. The CDR3 contains 15 residues. Written as DNA, the CDR3 is TGTGCCAGCAGCAAAGCCCCAGCGGGAAATTACGAGCAGTACGTC. It yields the protein CASSKAPAGNYEQYV.

The V and J genes are TRBV28 and TRBJ1-4; 9 bases map to TRBD1. The CDR3 has 14 residues. Trimming removed 3 bases from V and 7 bases from J; junction bases left unmatched: 3. Germline CDR1 MDHEN, CDR2 SYDVKM. This CDR3 is CASSFRTGAEKLFF. CDR3 nucleotides: TGTGCCAGCAGTTTTCGGACAGGGGCTGAAAAACTGTTTTTT.

The J gene is TRBJ1-2, the V gene TRBV2; 7 bases are a match to TRBD1. The V gene's germline CDR1 is SNHLY and CDR2 FYNNEI. The CDR3 runs to 15 residues. The J segment lost 2 bases and the V segment lost 5 bases, leaving 8 bases of the junction unmatched. The CDR3 DNA reads as TGTGCCAGCAGTTATCGACAGGGCTACAACTATGGCTACACCTTC. Protein: CASSYRQGYNYGYTF.

The CDR3 loop is CASSLVGGWQYV. CDR3 sequence (DNA): TGTGCCAGCAGCTTAGTTGGGGGGTGGCAGTACGTC. The chain carries TRBV11-2 and TRBJ2-7, with D perhaps TRBD2 (6 bases). CDR3 length: 12 residues. Trimming removed 1 base at V and 9 bases at J, with 10 bases between. The germline V gene has CDR1 SGHAT and CDR2 FQNNGV.

J is TRBJ2-1 and V is TRBV6-1, with 13 bases fitting TRBD2. V gave up 3 bases and J gave up 10 bases; unmatched junction bases: 9. Germline loops: CDR1 MNHNS, CDR2 SASEGT. This CDR3 is built from 16 residues. This CDR3 reads CASSEGTSGVRAEQFF. CDR3 DNA sequence: TGTGCCAGCAGTGAGGGGACTAGCGGGGTACGGGCCGAGCAGTTCTTC.

The chain employs TRBV18 and TRBJ1-4, with D tentatively TRBD1 (5 bases). Germline CDR1 is KGHSH and CDR2 is LQKENI. Trimming removed 0 bases from V and 7 bases from J, with 9 bases in between. The CDR3 has 14 residues. Here the CDR3 reads CASSPPRRGEKLFF. In nucleotides, the CDR3 is TGTGCCAGCTCACCACCGCGGAGGGGTGAAAAACTGTTTTTT.

The chain has TRBV6-6 and TRBJ1-3, with D possibly matching TRBD1 (5 bases). The CDR3 has 14 amino acids. Germline V gene sequence: CDR1 MNHNY, CDR2 SVGAGI (reference sequence). V lost 0 bases and J 3 bases, leaving 6 bases between the germline ends. The CDR3 sequence: CASSYSQGGNTIYF. As DNA, the CDR3 is TGTGCCAGCAGTTACTCGCAGGGTGGAAACACCATATATTTT.

About this clone itself: The identical CDR3 is also encoded by other nucleotide sequences in the sample. V gene TRBV9 combines with J gene TRBJ2-3; perhaps TRBD1 as D (6 bases). Germline CDR1 SGDLS, CDR2 YYNGEE. V was trimmed by 0 bases and J by 1 base, leaving 9 bases between them. The CDR3 has 15 residues. The CDR3 nucleotides read TGTGCCAGCAGCGTAGTGGGGGCCGGCACAGATACGCAGTATTTT. The encoded protein is CASSVVGAGTDTQYF.

The rearrangement joins TRBV5-5 to TRBJ2-1; D is perhaps TRBD2 (6 bases). This CDR3 has 17 residues. The ends were cut back, 7 bases at V and 0 bases at J, with 20 bases in the middle. Germline CDR1 is SGHKS and CDR2 is YYEKEE (reference sequence). DNA for the CDR3: TGTGCCAGCTACCAACCCCGGGCGGGGAGCTCCTACAATGAGCAGTTCTTC. This codes for CASYQPRAGSSYNEQFF. The full variable domain, with the rest looked up from reference TRBV5-5 and TRBJ2-1, is DAGVTQSPTHLIKTRGQQVTLRCSPISGHKSVSWYQQVLGQGPQFIFQYYEKEERGRGNFPDRFSARQFPNYSSELNVNALLLGDSALYLCASYQPRAGSSYNEQFFGPGTRLTVL.

The chain recombines TRBV27 with TRBJ2-1; TRBD2 matches at 10 bases. After removal of 7 bases from V and 6 bases from J, the junction contained 9 bases not matched to a gene. CDR3 length equals 15 residues. The germline V gene has CDR1 MNHEY and CDR2 SMNVEV (reference sequence). This chain's CDR3 is CASNPGAGGFNEQFF. CDR3 DNA sequence: TGTGCCAGCAACCCGGGAGCGGGAGGGTTCAATGAGCAGTTCTTC.

This clone was detected only a few times. The V gene is TRBV28, the J gene TRBJ1-2, with TRBD1 matching 7 bases. V shed 5 bases and J 4 bases; nucleotides not matched to a gene: 7. The germline CDR1 and CDR2 sequences are MDHEN and SYDVKM. The CDR3 is made up of 14 amino acids. CDR3 region: CASSPSGTVYGYTF. CDR3 in DNA: TGTGCCAGCAGTCCGTCCGGGACAGTCTATGGCTACACCTTC.

This chain links TRBV7-9 with TRBJ2-1, with TRBD2 identical over 10 bases. V dropped 5 bases and J dropped 7; count of bases not matched to a gene: 8. Per germline, CDR1 SEHNR and CDR2 FQNEAQ (reference sequence). The CDR3 totals 15 residues. CDR3 in amino acids: CASSRSGRAVNEQFF. The CDR3 nucleotides are TGTGCCAGCAGCCGGAGCGGGAGGGCCGTGAATGAGCAGTTCTTC. The entire variable domain, with the rest obtained from reference TRBV7-9 and TRBJ2-1, is as follows: DTGVSQNPRHKITKRGQNVTFRCDPISEHNRLYWYRQTLGQGPEFLTYFQNEAQLEKSRLLSDRFSAERPKGSFSTLEIQRTEQGDSAMYLCASSRSGRAVNEQFFGPGTRLTVL.

The chain joins TRBV2 to TRBJ2-3; 10 bases map to TRBD2. Germline V gene lookup returns CDR1 SNHLY and CDR2 FYNNEI. V was pared by 2 bases and J by 2 bases, with 4 bases of the junction left unmatched. The length of the CDR3 is 16 residues. The CDR3 coding sequence is TGTGCCAGCAGTGAATATCTAGCGGGAGCCACAGATACGCAGTATTTT. This translates into CASSEYLAGATDTQYF.

The chain couples TRBV6-5 to TRBJ1-4; weak D call: TRBD1 (5 bases). Trimming removed 6 bases at V and 2 bases at J, with 13 bases between. The CDR3 is 15 amino acids. CDR1 and CDR2 (germline): MNHEY, SVGAGI. The CDR3 here is CASRRGGGTNEKLFF. CDR3 DNA sequence: TGTGCCAGCAGGCGGGGGGGAGGGACTAATGAAAAACTGTTTTTT.